This passage covers 27 T cell receptor beta chains from one sample sequenced in a study of cytomegalovirus exposure and HLA in healthy donors (dated 2017 in TCRdb). The library relied on the immunoSEQ multiplex PCR assay. A mixture of 60 forward primers for TCR Vbeta segments and 13 reverse primers for TCR Jbeta segments was used in the multiplex PCR. Here the immuneACCESS table is served through TCRdb, limited to in-frame sequences with V and J called. Missing clones are a known gap in these copies; in checked studies unresolved V genes cover under half, and the rest lacks a known reason. The table for this sample lists 130,000 to 150,000 clones; approximately 71% of them were counted only once. The ten largest clones take up 4.9% of the sample. Sequencing was done on a sample of PBMCs. The receptors were sampled from a woman aged 45-65 years in good health and CMV-seronegative.

The chain couples TRBV19 to TRBJ1-2; D is perhaps TRBD1 (5 bases). The V gene lost 10 bases and the J gene lost 2 bases, with 20 bases spanning the gap. CDR3 length: 15 amino acids. CDR1 is LNHDA, CDR2 SQIVND, per germline (reference sequence). CDR3 nucleotide sequence: TGTGCCACGGGGGAAACGGCACTGCTAAACTATGGCTACACCTTC. It specifies CATGETALLNYGYTF.

The CDR3 spells CASSLPQSATQYF. The DNA of the CDR3 is TGTGCCAGCAGTCTACCGCAATCTGCAACGCAGTATTTT. The V and J genes are TRBV2 and TRBJ2-3; no firm D call. V gave up 5 bases and J gave up 9 bases, with 15 bases separating them. There are 13 residues in the CDR3. The germline gives CDR1 SNHLY, CDR2 FYNNEI. The variable domain in full, with the rest retrieved from reference TRBV2 and TRBJ2-3, is EPEVTQTPSHQVTQMGQEVILRCVPISNHLYFYWYRQILGQKVEFLVSFYNNEISEKSEIFDDQFSVERPDGSNFTLKIRSTKLEDSAMYFCASSLPQSATQYFGPGTRLTVL.

V and J are TRBV11-2 and TRBJ2-5; the match to TRBD2 covers 8 bases. The CDR3 is made up of 16 amino acids. Unmatched junction bases numbered 4, after V lost 1 base and J lost 0 bases. Germline values: CDR1 SGHAT, CDR2 FQNNGV. The CDR3 coding sequence is TGTGCCAGCAGCTTAGTTGGCGGGGGGTACCAAGAGACCCAGTACTTC. Protein product: CASSLVGGGYQETQYF.

This clone was detected only once. The chain is built from TRBV19 and TRBJ1-1, with TRBD1 identical over 7 bases. V shed 10 bases, J shed 6 bases, and the junction held 11 bases outside the gene matches. This CDR3 contains 13 residues. Germline V gives CDR1 LNHDA, CDR2 SQIVND (reference sequence). For the CDR3, the DNA is TGTGCCACACGGGCGGCAGGGGGATCTGAAGCTTTCTTT. Amino acid sequence: CATRAAGGSEAFF. The whole variable domain, filled in from reference TRBV19 and TRBJ1-1, reads DGGITQSPKYLFRKEGQNVTLSCEQNLNHDAMYWYRQDPGQGLRLIYYSQIVNDFQKGDIAEGYSVSREKKESFPLTVTSAQKNPTAFYLCATRAAGGSEAFFGQGTRLTVV.

The chain combines TRBV19 with TRBJ1-5; D possibly corresponds to TRBD1 (5 bases). Germline lookup yields CDR1 LNHDA and CDR2 SQIVND (reference sequence). Between the trimmed V and J ends, which lost 7 bases and 5 bases, there was a span of 24 bases. The CDR3 runs to 17 residues. The CDR3: CASTSLGWTLIDQPQHF. The CDR3 DNA follows: TGTGCCAGTACGAGTCTGGGATGGACACTCATCGATCAGCCCCAGCATTTT.

On this clone itself: One junction end disagrees with the germline gene, perhaps due to a read error. The genes are TRBV7-7 and TRBJ2-5; D may be TRBD1 (5 bases). CDR1 SSHAT and CDR2 FNYEAQ come from the germline V gene (reference sequence). This CDR3 has 16 residues. In DNA, the CDR3 is TGTGCTAGCAGCTTAGGTGGTATCCAGGGCCGGGAGACCCAGTACTTC. Protein sequence: CASSLGGIQGRETQYF.

The V gene is TRBV6-5, the J gene TRBJ2-2, with a tentative D call TRBD1 (5 bases). This CDR3 comprises 12 residues. Trimming pared 8 bases from V and 6 bases from J, leaving 10 bases between. From germline, CDR1 is MNHEY and CDR2 SVGAGI. CDR3 residues: CASGRVSGELFF. CDR3 in DNA: TGTGCCAGCGGCAGGGTCTCCGGGGAGCTGTTTTTT.

This clone turned up a few times. This chain joins TRBV5-1 and TRBJ2-7, with a possible D match to TRBD1 (5 bases). The germline V gene has CDR1 SGHRS and CDR2 YFSETQ. Trimming pared 6 bases from V and 3 bases from J, leaving 13 bases between. The CDR3 sequence is 13 residues long. The CDR3 bases are TGCGCCAGCAAACAGGAATCTGGCTACGAGCAGTACTTC. This translates into CASKQESGYEQYF.

V and J are TRBV7-2 and TRBJ2-5; 11 bases align to TRBD2. With 5 bases clipped from V and 2 bases from J, the junction kept 7 bases outside the gene matches. The CDR3 sequence is 16 residues long. Germline loops: CDR1 SGHTA, CDR2 FQGNSA. The CDR3: CASSKQRLAGQETQYF. The CDR3 nucleotides read TGTGCCAGCAGCAAACAGCGACTAGCGGGGCAAGAGACCCAGTACTTC.

About this clone itself: Within the sample, other DNA sequences also encode this same CDR3. CDR3 sequence (DNA): TGTGCCAGCAGCTTAGGCCTAGCGGGGGAGACCCAGTACTTC. It encodes CASSLGLAGETQYF. This chain links TRBV7-9 with TRBJ2-5, with 9 positions matching TRBD2. CDR3 size: 14 residues. Germline CDR1 SEHNR, CDR2 FQNEAQ (reference sequence). The junction had 2 bases not matched to a gene; V was cut back by 1 base and J by 5 bases.

V gene TRBV5-1 combines with J gene TRBJ2-7, with 7 bases aligning to TRBD1. V trimming: 3 bases; J trimming: 3 bases; junction bases outside the gene matches: 12. The V gene's germline CDR1 is SGHRS and CDR2 YFSETQ. The CDR3 extends over 16 amino acids. The CDR3 DNA reads TGCGCCAGCAGCTCAACGCGGACAGGTGAGCTCTACGAGCAGTACTTC. Its translation: CASSSTRTGELYEQYF.

This chain joins TRBV30 and TRBJ1-2, with D maybe TRBD1 (5 bases). This CDR3 region has 13 residues. V was pared by 2 bases and J by 10 bases, with 17 bases between. The V gene's germline CDR1 is GTSNPN and CDR2 SVGIG (reference sequence). CDR3 nucleotides: TGTGCCTGGAGTCCCAATCCAGACAGCTACTACACCTTC. It encodes CAWSPNPDSYYTF.

V usage is TRBV2 and J usage is TRBJ1-5, with 7 bases matching TRBD1. The CDR3 length is 15 residues. V shed 4 bases and J 7 bases; nucleotides not matched to a gene: 10. Germline V gene lookup returns CDR1 SNHLY and CDR2 FYNNEI. CDR3 DNA sequence: TGTGCCAGCAGTGCTCGGGACAGCCAGACACAGCCCCAGCATTTT. As protein: CASSARDSQTQPQHF.

V usage is TRBV7-8 and J usage is TRBJ2-7, with D perhaps matching TRBD2 (6 bases). V was trimmed by 2 bases and J by 4 bases, leaving 9 bases between them. CDR3 length: 13 amino acids. Germline lookup yields CDR1 SGHVS and CDR2 FQNEAQ. CDR3 sequence reads: CASSLPGVYEQYF. As DNA, the CDR3 is TGTGCCAGCAGCTTACCGGGGGTATACGAGCAGTACTTC.

The chain employs TRBV5-1 and TRBJ2-1; 8 bases fit TRBD2. Germline-derived CDR1 and CDR2 are SGHRS and YFSETQ. CDR3 length equals 14 residues. The junction had 9 bases not matched to a gene; V was cut back by 6 bases and J by 7 bases. The CDR3 coding sequence is TGCGCCAGCACCGCGGGACTAGAAGAAAATGAGCAGTTCTTC. Translated: CASTAGLEENEQFF.

This clone has just a few counts. The chain joins TRBV5-5 to TRBJ2-2; 12 bases fit TRBD2. Germline loops: CDR1 SGHKS, CDR2 YYEKEE (reference sequence). V lost 4 bases and J lost 5; bases outside the gene matches: 6. The CDR3 has 16 residues. The CDR3 region is CASSLITSGGTGELFF. CDR3 bases: TGTGCCAGCAGCCTGATTACTAGCGGGGGGACCGGGGAGCTGTTTTTT. Based on the CDR3 plus reference TRBV5-5 and TRBJ2-2, the full variable domain is DAGVTQSPTHLIKTRGQQVTLRCSPISGHKSVSWYQQVLGQGPQFIFQYYEKEERGRGNFPDRFSARQFPNYSSELNVNALLLGDSALYLCASSLITSGGTGELFFGEGSRLTVL.

This clone has a handful of counts. V and J are TRBV9 and TRBJ2-3; the match to TRBD2 covers 13 bases. CDR3 length: 15 amino acids. Trimming removed 4 bases from V and 4 bases from J; junction bases left unmatched: 3. CDR1 SGDLS and CDR2 YYNGEE come from the germline V gene. CDR3 sequence reads: CASSLGLAGADTQYF. The CDR3 DNA sequence: TGTGCCAGCAGCTTAGGACTAGCGGGGGCAGATACGCAGTATTTT.

V usage is TRBV29-1 and J usage is TRBJ1-3; D gene uncertain. The CDR3 is made up of 12 amino acids. V shed 7 bases and J shed 0 bases, with 7 bases lying between them. Per the germline V gene, CDR1 is SQVTM and CDR2 is ANQGSEA. The CDR3 loop reads CSARDSGNTIYF. Here the CDR3 DNA reads TGCAGCGCGAGGGACTCTGGAAACACCATATATTTT.

This sequence joins TRBV7-9 and TRBJ1-1; D is unclear. The CDR3 contains 12 residues. Germline V lookup: CDR1 SEHNR, CDR2 FQNEAQ (reference sequence). V was cut by 1 base and J by 8 bases, with 8 bases left in between. CDR3 region: CASSLDFPEAFF. The CDR3 nucleotides are TGTGCCAGCAGCTTAGACTTCCCCGAAGCTTTCTTT.

This clone was seen just once. V is TRBV29-1 and J is TRBJ2-7; TRBD2 is a possible D gene (6 bases). The CDR3 runs 11 residues. The germline V and J ends were trimmed by 5 bases and 10 bases, with 15 bases remaining between them. In germline, CDR1 is SQVTM, CDR2 ANQGSEA. CDR3 residues: CSVFIQAGQYF. CDR3 nucleotide sequence: TGCAGCGTTTTTATACAGGCGGGACAGTACTTC.

This clone is a singleton in its sample. The chain joins TRBV2 to TRBJ2-3; D gene uncertain. The CDR3 loop spans 14 amino acids. V lost 7 bases and J 6 bases, leaving 17 bases between the germline ends. The germline gives CDR1 SNHLY, CDR2 FYNNEI. CDR3 amino acids: CASTRSGYFDTQYF. In DNA form, the CDR3 reads TGTGCCAGCACTAGGTCGGGTTATTTTGATACGCAGTATTTT.

This clone was recorded a few times. This chain connects TRBV7-2 to TRBJ2-1, with 9 bases aligning to TRBD2. The CDR3 contains 15 residues. Germline-derived CDR1 and CDR2 are SGHTA and FQGNSA. Germline trimming cut 5 bases from V and 3 bases from J; bases unmatched to any gene: 5. CDR3: CASSKLAGNYNEQFF. In nucleotides, the CDR3 is TGTGCCAGCAGCAAGCTAGCGGGGAACTACAATGAGCAGTTCTTC.

V gene TRBV4-2 combines with J gene TRBJ2-5; 7 bases line up with TRBD1. V shed 3 bases and J 5 bases; nucleotides not matched to a gene: 6. Per the germline V gene, CDR1 is LGHNA and CDR2 is YNFKEQ. This CDR3 is built from 14 residues. The CDR3 region has the DNA TGTGCCAGCAGCCACTACGGGACAGAGGAGACCCAGTACTTC. Translated: CASSHYGTEETQYF.

The J gene is TRBJ2-3, the V gene TRBV5-6, with 9 nucleotides matching TRBD1. V was pared by 2 bases and J by 5 bases, with 3 bases of the junction left unmatched. Per the germline V gene, CDR1 is SGHDT and CDR2 is YYEEEE. This CDR3 contains 14 residues. CDR3 loop: CASSFPTGGDTQYF. The CDR3 DNA reads as TGTGCCAGCAGCTTTCCGACAGGGGGAGATACGCAGTATTTT.

The rearrangement uses TRBV2 and TRBJ1-2, with 8 bases matching TRBD1. The V gene's germline CDR1 is SNHLY and CDR2 FYNNEI. CDR3 length: 13 residues. V lost 7 bases, J lost 8 bases, and 9 bases stayed unmatched. CDR3 in amino acids: CASNPDRVNGYTF. CDR3 DNA: TGTGCCAGCAACCCGGACAGGGTAAACGGCTACACCTTC.

This clone was found once. The chain employs TRBV11-2 and TRBJ1-5, with TRBD1 matching 9 bases. The CDR3 extends over 15 amino acids. V was clipped by 6 bases and J by 4 bases; unmatched bases: 7. CDR1 and CDR2 (germline): SGHAT, FQNNGV. The CDR3 region is CASRGTGPGNQPQHF. CDR3 sequence (DNA): TGTGCCAGCAGGGGGACAGGGCCCGGAAATCAGCCCCAGCATTTT.

This chain uses TRBV19 with TRBJ1-2, with TRBD1 matching over 12 bases. The length of the CDR3 is 18 residues. CDR1 and CDR2 (germline): LNHDA, SQIVND (reference sequence). The trim removed 2 bases at V and 5 bases at J, leaving 12 bases unmatched. The CDR3 nucleotides read TGTGCCAGTAGTATAATCGGGACAGGGGGCTCGGGAGAATATGGCTACACCTTC. Amino acid sequence: CASSIIGTGGSGEYGYTF.